The present TCR beta chain was sequenced within a study of cytomegalovirus exposure and HLA in healthy donors. Trimming shortened V by 4 bases and J by 5 bases, and 9 bases separated the two germline ends. The CDR3 is 11 amino acids. The V gene's germline CDR1 is GTSNPN and CDR2 SVGIG (reference sequence). The PCR contained 60 Vbeta and 13 Jbeta primers. Assay used: immunoSEQ multiplex PCR; TCRdb lists only in-frame clones, some missing. The data show over 90,000 clones, with 65% to 85% seen just once and 15% to 20% held by the top ten. This clonotype originated in an older woman in good health and CMV-seropositive. The sequenced sample consisted of PBMCs. This chain uses TRBV30 with TRBJ2-7, with D maybe TRBD1 (5 bases). The CDR3 protein is CAWTGFDEQYF. The DNA for the CDR3 is TGTGCCTGGACAGGGTTCGACGAGCAGTACTTC.